The T cell receptor beta chain described here comes from a study of blood T cell repertoires in COVID-19. Looking at the study overall: There were acute and convalescent COVID-19 samples, and they came from the United States, Italy and Spain.

There are 15 residues in the CDR3. Trimming took 4 bases from V and 0 from J; bases not matched to a gene: 4. Germline V gene data show CDR1 as LNHDA and CDR2 as SQIVND (reference sequence). The study recruited people aged about 18 to 89 years across more than 20 US areas. Cohorts were determined from participant-reported clinical history. As originally analysed: Amplification of reference gene primers provided the estimated nucleated cell counts. Data came from immunoSEQ multiplex PCR; TCRdb stores just in-frame clones and leaves some out. Clone size and V and J calls were adopted from that table, with D and trimming inferred from the DNA. The sample carries about 200,000 clones, just over 85% recorded once.

The clonotype comes from a woman aged 35 to 49 with acute COVID-19. V is TRBV19 and J is TRBJ2-7; TRBD1 matches 9 bases. The material sequenced was PBMCs or T cells enriched from blood (not recorded which). The CDR3 DNA follows: TGTGCCAGTAGTAGGCGACAGGGGGGCTCCTACGAGCAGTACTTC. This translates into CASSRRQGGSYEQYF.